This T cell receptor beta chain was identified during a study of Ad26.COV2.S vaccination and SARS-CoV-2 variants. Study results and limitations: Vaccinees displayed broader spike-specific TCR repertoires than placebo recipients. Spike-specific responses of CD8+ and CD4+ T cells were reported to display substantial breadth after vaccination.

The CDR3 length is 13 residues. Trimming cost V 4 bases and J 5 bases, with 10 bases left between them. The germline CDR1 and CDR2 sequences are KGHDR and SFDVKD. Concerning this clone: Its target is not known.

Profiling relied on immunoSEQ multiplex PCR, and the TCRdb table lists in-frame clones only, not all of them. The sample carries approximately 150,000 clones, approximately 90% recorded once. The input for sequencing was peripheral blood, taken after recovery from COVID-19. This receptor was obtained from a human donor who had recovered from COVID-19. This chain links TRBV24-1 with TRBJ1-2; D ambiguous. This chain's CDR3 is CATSEGLLYGYTF. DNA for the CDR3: TGTGCCACCAGTGAAGGTTTGCTTTATGGCTACACCTTC.